Listed here are 28 T cell receptor beta chains from one sample, sequenced in a study of T cell responses to AZD1222 COVID-19 vaccine. Using immunoSEQ multiplex PCR, the repertoire was profiled, and TCRdb retains in-frame clones only, with some absent. The sample carries roughly 150,000 clones, about nine tenths recorded once. Sequences were derived from peripheral blood, sampled 28 days after the second AZD1222 dose. These receptors were collected from an adult who received the AZD1222 COVID-19 vaccine.

The chain combines TRBV5-1 with TRBJ1-5, with D maybe TRBD1 (5 bases). V was cut by 2 bases and J by 2 bases, with 17 bases left in between. CDR3 size: 17 residues. Germline V gives CDR1 SGHRS, CDR2 YFSETQ. The CDR3 DNA reads TGCGCCAGCAGCTTCGACCCGGTGACAGTTGGCAATCAGCCCCAGCATTTT. It specifies CASSFDPVTVGNQPQHF.

The chain couples TRBV7-8 to TRBJ2-5; D unclear. This CDR3 region has 14 residues. V lost 5 bases and J lost 3, with 13 bases in between. The germline gives CDR1 SGHVS, CDR2 FQNEAQ. This CDR3 is CASSIGSLEETQYF. CDR3 DNA: TGTGCCAGCAGCATCGGGTCCCTAGAAGAGACCCAGTACTTC.

This clone was counted a single time. The V gene is TRBV16, the J gene TRBJ1-2; 7 positions agree with TRBD1. Germline CDR1 and CDR2: KGHSY and FQNENV. V lost 4 bases, J lost 13 bases, and 9 bases stayed unmatched. The CDR3 is 12 amino acids. DNA of the CDR3: TGTGCCAGCAGCCCCGCCGACAGGGACGGCACCTTC. Protein sequence: CASSPADRDGTF. Supplemented by reference TRBV16 and TRBJ1-2, the full variable domain reads GEEVAQTPKHLVRGEGQKAKLYCAPIKGHSYVFWYQQVLKNEFKFLISFQNENVFDETGMPKERFSAKCLPNSPCSLEIQATKLEDSAVYFCASSPADRDGTFGSGTRLTVV.

This rearrangement joins TRBV2 to TRBJ2-3; 8 positions match TRBD2. The CDR3 spans 16 residues. J lost 6 bases, V lost 6 bases, and 14 bases had no gene match. In germline, CDR1 is SNHLY, CDR2 FYNNEI. CDR3 loop: CASSEHWTSRVDTQYF. The DNA for the CDR3 is TGTGCCAGCAGCGAACACTGGACTAGCCGGGTGGATACGCAGTATTTT.

The chain joins TRBV25-1 to TRBJ1-4, with no clear D. CDR3 size: 12 residues. Germline values: CDR1 MGHDK, CDR2 SYGVNS. Trimming cost V 3 bases and J 7 bases, with 6 bases left between them. This CDR3 is CASSDGPEKLFF. In DNA, the CDR3 is TGTGCCAGCAGTGATGGACCTGAAAAACTGTTTTTT.

The rearrangement joins TRBV10-1 to TRBJ2-1; 9 bases align to TRBD1. Trimming cost V 0 bases and J 3 bases; bases outside gene matches: 15. CDR1 and CDR2 (germline): WNHNN, SYGVQD (reference sequence). CDR3 length: 20 amino acids. The CDR3 is CASSESVGDRESPDYNEQFF. As DNA, the CDR3 is TGCGCCAGCAGTGAGTCGGTAGGGGACAGGGAATCCCCAGACTACAATGAGCAGTTCTTC.

The V call is TRBV5-1, the J call TRBJ2-5; perhaps TRBD2 as D (6 bases). The CDR3 covers 16 residues. V was clipped by 1 base and J by 4 bases, with 17 bases between them. CDR1 is SGHRS and CDR2 is YFSETQ in the germline V gene. CDR3 in amino acids: CASSLQTRPETETQYF. CDR3 nucleotide sequence: TGCGCCAGCAGCTTGCAGACTAGACCAGAGACAGAGACCCAGTACTTC.

The table lists this clone with a count of one. The rearrangement links TRBV19 to TRBJ1-5; 11 bases are a match to TRBD1. Germline loops: CDR1 LNHDA, CDR2 SQIVND (reference sequence). The CDR3 totals 15 residues. V lost 7 bases to trimming and J lost 6 bases; unmatched junction nucleotides: 8. The CDR3 is CASNPDRGLPQPQHF. Here the CDR3 DNA reads TGTGCCAGTAATCCGGACAGGGGGCTACCTCAGCCCCAGCATTTT.

The rearrangement uses TRBV5-4 and TRBJ2-3, with 13 nucleotides matching TRBD2. Trimming at V came to 5 bases and at J to 0 bases, leaving 6 bases not matched to a gene. The CDR3 contains 17 residues. Germline CDR1 SGHNT, CDR2 YYREEE (reference sequence). The CDR3 nucleotides are TGTGCCAGCAGGTGGACTAGCGGGAGACCCAGCACAGATACGCAGTATTTT. It encodes CASRWTSGRPSTDTQYF.

The rearrangement links TRBV27 to TRBJ2-7; TRBD2 matches at 8 bases. J lost 6 bases, V lost 6 bases, and 13 bases had no gene match. Germline CDR1 and CDR2: MNHEY and SMNVEV (reference sequence). The CDR3 extends over 15 amino acids. CDR3 protein: CASSFNPGLGGEQYF. Here the CDR3 DNA reads TGTGCCAGCAGCTTCAACCCGGGACTAGGGGGCGAGCAGTACTTC.

The V call is TRBV11-3, the J call TRBJ2-7; D call uncertain. The germline CDR1 and CDR2 sequences are SGHNT and YENEEA. CDR3 length: 14 amino acids. Trimming shortened V by 1 base and J by 0 bases, and 7 bases separated the two germline ends. Written as DNA, the CDR3 is TGTGCCAGCAGCTTAGGCCAGAGCTCCTACGAGCAGTACTTC. Encoded protein: CASSLGQSSYEQYF.

The rearrangement uses TRBV7-2 and TRBJ1-3; 9 nucleotides match TRBD1. The length of the CDR3 is 15 residues. Germline loops: CDR1 SGHTA, CDR2 FQGNSA. V trimming: 5 bases; J trimming: 4 bases; junction bases outside the gene matches: 6. The CDR3 protein is CASSRGQGIGNTIYF. The CDR3 DNA sequence: TGTGCCAGCAGCCGGGGACAGGGCATCGGAAACACCATATATTTT.

V and J are TRBV4-2 and TRBJ2-1; no definite D call. The CDR3 contains 13 residues. Germline V gene data show CDR1 as LGHNA and CDR2 as YNFKEQ. Trimming cost V 1 base and J 9 bases, with 10 bases left between them. The CDR3 sequence is CASSQVKLGEQFF. The CDR3 DNA reads TGTGCCAGCAGCCAAGTTAAGTTGGGTGAGCAGTTCTTC.

This clone was seen once. The V call is TRBV5-6, the J call TRBJ1-6; D unresolved. V was trimmed by 3 bases and J by 2 bases, leaving 12 bases between them. Per germline, CDR1 SGHDT and CDR2 YYEEEE. The CDR3 totals 16 residues. The CDR3: CASSSSHNPYNSPLHF. CDR3 DNA: TGTGCCAGCAGCTCCAGTCATAACCCCTATAATTCACCCCTCCACTTT.

The chain employs TRBV5-1 and TRBJ1-2; 10 bases align to TRBD1. V dropped 0 bases and J dropped 7; count of bases not matched to a gene: 9. The CDR3 length is 16 residues. Germline assignment: CDR1 SGHRS and CDR2 YFSETQ. The CDR3 is CASSLGAGDRGGGYTF. The CDR3 DNA is TGCGCCAGCAGCTTGGGGGCCGGGGACAGGGGAGGTGGCTACACCTTC.

The chain uses TRBV5-1 and TRBJ1-1; TRBD1 might be the D (5 bases). Germline CDR1 and CDR2: SGHRS and YFSETQ. V gave up 3 bases and J gave up 5 bases, with 23 bases separating them. The CDR3 runs to 17 residues. The CDR3 protein is CASSSPGRGAWVTEAFF. CDR3 nucleotide sequence: TGCGCCAGCAGCTCCCCAGGGAGAGGAGCGTGGGTAACTGAAGCTTTCTTT.

The V and J genes are TRBV6-5 and TRBJ2-1; the match to TRBD2 covers 11 bases. V was clipped by 4 bases and J by 5 bases; unmatched bases: 4. Germline loops: CDR1 MNHEY, CDR2 SVGAGI. This CDR3 is 15 amino acids long. The CDR3 nucleotides are TGTGCCAGCAGTTCCCGACTAGCGGGGAACAATGAGCAGTTCTTC. This encodes CASSSRLAGNNEQFF.

This clone was counted once. The V and J genes are TRBV4-1 and TRBJ1-1; D is uncertain. This CDR3 contains 17 residues. The V end was cut by 1 base, the J end by 1 base, with 16 bases between. The germline V gene encodes CDR1 MGHRA and CDR2 YSYEKL. The CDR3 loop is CASSQVRPRARNTEAFF. For the CDR3, the DNA is TGCGCCAGCAGCCAAGTCCGGCCCCGAGCCCGGAACACTGAAGCTTTCTTT.

The V gene is TRBV7-8, the J gene TRBJ2-4, with 8 bases that match TRBD2. The CDR3 runs to 18 residues. Germline V lookup: CDR1 SGHVS, CDR2 FQNEAQ. V shed 4 bases and J 2 bases; nucleotides not matched to a gene: 13. The CDR3 nucleotides read TGTGCCAGCAGCTCCCTAATGACAGCGGGAGTTACCAAAAACATTCAGTACTTC. This gives the protein CASSSLMTAGVTKNIQYF. Full variable domain (missing parts from reference TRBV7-8 and TRBJ2-4): GAGVSQSPRYKVAKRGQDVALRCDPISGHVSLFWYQQALGQGPEFLTYFQNEAQLDKSGLPSDRFFAERPEGSVSTLKIQRTQQEDSAVYLCASSSLMTAGVTKNIQYFGAGTRLSVL.

This chain uses TRBV6-1 with TRBJ2-3; either TRBD1 or TRBD2 may fit D (6 bases each). V was cut by 7 bases and J by 5 bases, with 16 bases left in between. In germline, CDR1 is MNHNS, CDR2 SASEGT. There are 14 residues in the CDR3. The CDR3 sequence: CASTTGRILDTQYF. In DNA form, the CDR3 reads TGTGCCAGCACCACAGGGAGGATATTAGATACGCAGTATTTT.

The J gene is TRBJ2-1, the V gene TRBV7-2; 7 nucleotides line up with TRBD2. The CDR3 covers 15 residues. CDR1 is SGHTA and CDR2 is FQGNSA in the germline V gene. With V trimmed by 5 bases and J by 2 bases, 6 bases remained unmatched. CDR3 sequence: CASSSERGTYNEQFF. CDR3 DNA sequence: TGTGCCAGCAGCAGCGAGCGGGGAACCTACAATGAGCAGTTCTTC.

Details on this clone: Other DNA variants within this sample encode the same CDR3. CDR3 residues: CASSLGGTDTQYF. CDR3 sequence (DNA): TGTGCCAGCAGCTTGGGAGGCACAGATACGCAGTATTTT. J is TRBJ2-3 and V is TRBV11-2; possible D gene TRBD2, 5 bases. Germline V lookup: CDR1 SGHAT, CDR2 FQNNGV. This CDR3 has 13 residues. Trimming cost V 3 bases and J 1 base, with 5 bases left between them.

The chain links TRBV6-1 to TRBJ1-5; D possibly corresponds to TRBD1 (6 bases). This CDR3 spans 14 amino acids. Germline loops: CDR1 MNHNS, CDR2 SASEGT. V was clipped by 2 bases and J by 2 bases, with 7 bases between them. CDR3 DNA sequence: TGTGCCAGCAGTGAATCAGGGGGCAATCAGCCCCAGCATTTT. Residues: CASSESGGNQPQHF.

V is TRBV19 and J is TRBJ1-2, with D possibly being TRBD1 (6 bases). The germline V gene encodes CDR1 LNHDA and CDR2 SQIVND (reference sequence). The CDR3 extends over 12 amino acids. Trimming removed 8 bases at V and 2 bases at J, with 9 bases between. The DNA of the CDR3 is TGTGCCAGTGCACAGGGAAACTATGGCTACACCTTC. It encodes CASAQGNYGYTF.

CDR3 sequence (DNA): TGTGCCAGCAGCTTCGGGACAGGGGAGATTTCACCCCTCCACTTT. Residues: CASSFGTGEISPLHF. The rearrangement links TRBV7-8 to TRBJ1-6; 10 positions agree with TRBD1. The CDR3 covers 15 residues. The germline V gene has CDR1 SGHVS and CDR2 FQNEAQ. The V segment lost 3 bases and the J segment 9 bases; nucleotides outside the gene matches: 5.

The V gene is TRBV5-6, the J gene TRBJ2-1; 7 nucleotides agree with TRBD2. From germline, CDR1 is SGHDT and CDR2 YYEEEE. Germline trimming cut 0 bases from V and 5 bases from J; bases unmatched to any gene: 8. The CDR3 extends over 16 amino acids. The chain's CDR3 is CASSLAAGVGNNEQFF. The CDR3 coding sequence is TGTGCCAGCAGCTTGGCGGCGGGAGTCGGGAACAATGAGCAGTTCTTC.

This sequence joins TRBV5-5 and TRBJ1-5, with D tentatively TRBD1 (5 bases). The CDR3 sequence is 15 residues long. Germline CDR1 is SGHKS and CDR2 is YYEKEE (reference sequence). The ends were cut back, 0 bases at V and 4 bases at J, with 11 bases in the middle. The CDR3: CASSLAGTGNQPQHF. The CDR3 coding sequence is TGTGCCAGCAGCTTGGCAGGGACGGGAAATCAGCCCCAGCATTTT. Together with reference TRBV5-5 and TRBJ1-5, the CDR3 gives the full variable domain: DAGVTQSPTHLIKTRGQQVTLRCSPISGHKSVSWYQQVLGQGPQFIFQYYEKEERGRGNFPDRFSARQFPNYSSELNVNALLLGDSALYLCASSLAGTGNQPQHFGDGTRLSIL.

The chain carries TRBV7-9 and TRBJ1-1; tentatively, D is TRBD1 (5 bases). The ends were cut back, 6 bases at V and 0 bases at J, with 14 bases in the middle. The V gene's germline CDR1 is SEHNR and CDR2 FQNEAQ (reference sequence). The CDR3 has 15 residues. The CDR3 region is CASRLGVSMNTEAFF. The CDR3 nucleotides read TGTGCCAGCAGGCTGGGGGTGTCCATGAACACTGAAGCTTTCTTT.